Listed below are T cell receptor beta chains from one sample, sequenced in a study of tumor T cells in aggressive B-cell lymphoma. Repertoires were generated with immunoSEQ multiplex PCR, while TCRdb's copy carries only in-frame clones and drops some. The data hold roughly 9,900 clones, with 85% observed a single time. The source material was tumor tissue. The receptors here all came from an adult with diffuse large B cell lymphoma. CDR3s include the opening cysteine and the closing phenylalanine or tryptophan. D genes are given only for firm matches. The size entry is marked missing in some rows and otherwise reads once, few, many or a size class.

v_gene	abundance	d_gene	j_gene	CDR3aa	CDR3nt
TRBV30	-	TRBD2	TRBJ2-1	CAWSFQRTSGPFVRVSHSYNEQFF	TGTGCCTGGAGTTTCCAAAGGACTAGCGGGCCGTTTGTGCGGGTATCACACTCCTACAATGAGCAGTTCTTC
TRBV28	-	-	TRBJ2-7	CASTTGGAGGAGQYF	TGTGCCAGCACCACAGGGGGGGCAGGGGGCGCCGGGCAGTACTTC
TRBV7-2	-	-	TRBJ1-5	CASSFYSNQPQHF	TGTGCCAGCAGCTTCTATAGCAATCAGCCCCAGCATTTT
TRBV7-2	-	-	TRBJ2-2	CASSLRGRELFF	TGTGCCAGCAGCTTACGGGGAAGGGAGCTGTTTTTT
TRBV4-3	-	-	TRBJ2-1	CASSQAPLWGQFF	TGCGCCAGCAGCCAAGCCCCCCTCTGGGGCCAGTTCTTC
TRBV19	once	TRBD1	TRBJ2-7	CASSIEGQGVDEQYF	TGTGCCAGTAGTATAGAGGGACAGGGGGTTGACGAGCAGTACTTC
TRBV7-6	-	-	TRBJ2-3	CASSLARHDTQYF	TGTGCCAGCAGCTTAGCGCGACACGATACGCAGTATTTT
TRBV5-8	-	-	TRBJ1-2	CASSWAYYTF	TGTGCCAGCAGCTGGGCCTACTACACCTTC
TRBV29-1	-	-	TRBJ1-4	CSVRTDSGGEKLFF	TGCAGCGTGCGTACAGACTCCGGGGGGGAAAAACTGTTTTTT
TRBV27	-	-	TRBJ1-2	CASSLRQGGVYTF	TGTGCCAGCAGTCTCCGGCAGGGAGGCGTCTACACCTTC
TRBV27	-	TRBD2	TRBJ2-2	CASRTSGSGTGELFF	TGTGCCAGCAGGACTAGCGGGAGCGGGACCGGGGAGCTGTTTTTT
TRBV7-9	-	-	TRBJ1-4	CASSARTGEKLFF	TGTGCCAGCAGCGCGAGAACAGGGGAAAAACTGTTTTTT
TRBV18	-	TRBD1	TRBJ1-3	CASSPMGQGNTIYF	TGTGCCAGCTCACCGATGGGACAGGGAAACACCATATATTTT
TRBV7-9	-	-	TRBJ1-1	CASSLVGKGSTEAFF	TGTGCCAGCAGCTTAGTCGGGAAAGGGTCCACTGAAGCTTTCTTT
TRBV28	once	TRBD1	TRBJ1-2	CASSLRGTVVVYGYTF	TGTGCCAGCAGTTTAAGGGGGACAGTGGTTGTCTATGGCTACACCTTC
TRBV20-1	-	-	TRBJ1-2	CSAIALYGYTF	TGCAGTGCTATAGCACTCTATGGCTACACCTTC
TRBV9	-	-	TRBJ2-1	CASSASPAGDNEQFF	TGTGCCAGCAGCGCCTCCCCGGCGGGCGACAATGAGCAGTTCTTC
TRBV5-6	-	TRBD1	TRBJ2-5	CASSRDRKETQYF	TGTGCCAGCAGCCGGGACAGAAAAGAGACCCAGTACTTC
TRBV5-1	-	-	TRBJ2-7	CASSFSGQIYEQYF	TGCGCCAGCAGCTTTTCAGGGCAGATCTACGAGCAGTACTTC
TRBV14	once	TRBD2	TRBJ2-1	CASSLRTSGSLYNEQFF	TGTGCCAGCAGCTTACGGACTAGCGGATCTCTCTACAATGAGCAGTTCTTC
TRBV4-3	few	TRBD1	TRBJ1-2	CASSRDFGDSQYGYTF	TGCGCCAGCAGCCGCGACTTTGGGGACAGCCAATATGGCTACACCTTC
TRBV29-1	few	TRBD1	TRBJ1-2	CSVIGQGTDYGYTF	TGCAGCGTAATCGGACAGGGGACGGACTATGGCTACACCTTC
TRBV18	once	-	TRBJ2-5	CASSSTLQETQYF	TGTGCCAGCTCATCGACATTACAAGAGACCCAGTACTTC
TRBV28	-	TRBD1	TRBJ1-4	CASSSGTGDEKLFF	TGTGCCAGCAGTTCCGGGACAGGGGATGAAAAACTGTTTTTT
TRBV2	few	TRBD2	TRBJ2-7	CASRRAGNLAYEQYF	TGTGCCAGCAGGCGAGCGGGAAACCTCGCCTACGAGCAGTACTTC
TRBV5-1	-	TRBD2	TRBJ2-3	CASSLAPWTLAGGIASTDTQYF	TGCGCCAGCAGCTTGGCGCCTTGGACACTAGCGGGAGGGATAGCTAGCACAGATACGCAGTATTTT
TRBV28	-	TRBD2	TRBJ2-7	CASSLRLLGTSVGYEQYF	TGTGCCAGCAGTTTGCGTCTACTCGGGACTAGTGTTGGCTACGAGCAGTACTTC
TRBV11-3	-	TRBD2	TRBJ2-1	CASSSRLAGGNEQFF	TGTGCCAGCAGTTCAAGACTAGCGGGAGGGAATGAGCAGTTCTTC
TRBV28	-	-	TRBJ2-7	CASSLAGIYYEQYF	TGTGCCAGCAGTTTAGCGGGAATATACTACGAGCAGTACTTC